This T cell receptor beta chain was sequenced for a study of tumour-infiltrating T cells in Burkitt lymphoma. Across the whole study: Productive clonality predicted overall and progression-free survival.

Germline assignment: CDR1 SEHNR and CDR2 FQNEAQ (reference sequence). The CDR3 spans 11 residues. Trimming took off 1 base at V and 6 bases at J, with 3 bases between the two ends. Sequenced by immunoSEQ multiplex PCR; TCRdb stores in-frame clones only, minus some. The sample has over a thousand clones, about 16% seen once; the top ten hold approximately 8%. This sequence was found in a human donor with Burkitt lymphoma. This rearrangement joins TRBV7-9 to TRBJ1-2; D gene uncertain. The sequenced sample was tumor tissue. CDR3 protein: CASSLGDGYTF. CDR3 coding DNA: TGTGCCAGCAGCTTAGGGGATGGCTACACCTTC.